This T cell receptor beta chain was sequenced for a study of response to subunit inactivated influenza vaccine. TCRdb ran MiXCR on the RT-PCR reads and lists one entry per CDR3 protein. Of fewer than 600,000 distinct CDR3 sequences in the sample, approximately 7.7% were seen once. V was cut by 4 bases and J by 0 bases, with 12 bases left in between. This CDR3 is 15 amino acids long. Germline V lookup: CDR1 SGHRS, CDR2 YFSETQ. The material was PBMCs from blood, obtained less than 30 months after vaccination. The chain is built from TRBV5-1 and TRBJ2-3; D gene unclear. This sequence was found in a man aged 45 to 75 who received an inactivated influenza vaccine. The CDR3 loop is CASSPTYTSTDTQYF. In DNA, the CDR3 is TGCGCCAGCAGCCCGACATATACTAGCACAGATACGCAGTATTTT.